Listed here are 8 T cell receptor beta chains from one sample, sequenced in a study of somatic mutations in cytotoxic T cells in rheumatoid arthritis. TCRdb's table, derived via immunoSEQ multiplex PCR, lists solely in-frame clones and lacks some. The table includes 23,000 or so clones, 80% to 90% detected once. The sequenced sample was CD8+ T cells sorted from blood. Every receptor here comes from an adult with rheumatoid arthritis.

This chain uses TRBV4-3 with TRBJ1-1; 8 nucleotides agree with TRBD1. J gave up 4 bases and V 3 bases, and 4 bases lay outside the gene matches. CDR3 size: 14 residues. CDR1 is LGHNA, CDR2 YSLEER, per germline. The CDR3 region is CASSQTGEITEAFF. CDR3 DNA sequence: TGCGCCAGCAGCCAGACAGGGGAGATCACTGAAGCTTTCTTT.

By frequency in the sample, this clone is medium-sized. V is TRBV28 and J is TRBJ1-5, with D perhaps TRBD1 (6 bases). Deletions cut 3 bases from V and 15 bases from J, with 18 bases between. CDR1 is MDHEN, CDR2 SYDVKM, per germline. The CDR3 spans 13 residues. The CDR3 nucleotides read TGTGCCAGCAGTTTGGGGGCCTTAACCCCGGGGCATTTT. Encoded protein: CASSLGALTPGHF.

This chain links TRBV11-2 with TRBJ2-1, with D unclear. V was pared by 4 bases and J by 15 bases, with 16 bases between. The CDR3 sequence is 12 residues long. The germline CDR1 and CDR2 sequences are SGHAT and FQNNGV. The CDR3 bases are TGTGCCAGCAGCTCGGTGTACTCTCCCAGGTTCTTC. This codes for CASSSVYSPRFF.

The gene calls are TRBV11-2 and TRBJ1-6; D gene ambiguous. Per the germline V gene, CDR1 is SGHAT and CDR2 is FQNNGV. This CDR3 region has 16 residues. V was clipped by 0 bases and J by 0 bases, with 6 bases between them. The CDR3 sequence is CASSLEYRSYNSPLHF. CDR3 DNA: TGTGCCAGCAGCTTAGAGTACCGCTCCTATAATTCACCCCTCCACTTT.

V gene TRBV11-2 combines with J gene TRBJ1-1, with D uncertain. The V and J ends lost 6 bases and 0 bases respectively, with 5 bases between them. This CDR3 contains 12 residues. CDR1 and CDR2 (germline): SGHAT, FQNNGV. CDR3 coding DNA: TGTGCCAGCAGGAATATGAACACTGAAGCTTTCTTT. Protein: CASRNMNTEAFF.

V usage is TRBV13 and J usage is TRBJ2-5; 11 positions match TRBD2. V was clipped by 4 bases and J by 3 bases; unmatched bases: 7. The germline CDR1 and CDR2 sequences are PRHDT and FYEKMQ (reference sequence). The CDR3 length is 16 residues. CDR3 loop: CASSSALAGGKETQYF. The CDR3, as DNA: TGTGCCAGCAGCTCTGCGTTAGCGGGGGGGAAAGAGACCCAGTACTTC.

By sample share, this clone is medium-sized. The chain joins TRBV16 to TRBJ1-1, with D hard to call. V dropped 4 bases and J dropped 1 base, with 7 bases sitting between them. Looked up from germline, CDR1 is KGHSY and CDR2 is FQNENV. The CDR3 is 13 amino acids. CDR3 region: CASSRVGNTEAFF. CDR3 sequence (DNA): TGTGCCAGCAGCCGGGTCGGGAACACTGAAGCTTTCTTT.

The gene calls are TRBV6-4 and TRBJ2-3, with 7 bases lining up with TRBD1. Germline CDR1 reads MRHNA; CDR2 reads SNTAGT. The CDR3 loop spans 14 amino acids. V was clipped by 6 bases and J by 3 bases; unmatched bases: 6. The DNA of the CDR3 is TGTGCCAGCAGAACAGGGGTGGATACAGATACGCAGTATTTT. Protein product: CASRTGVDTDTQYF.